In this sample, the clone carrying this T cell receptor beta chain turned up a few times. Treatment denoted: oral pan-JAK inhibitor, 5-10 mg twice daily. TCR sequencing used cDNA made by reverse transcription of extracted RNA. Some clones are missing from TCRdb's copy, which holds only in-frame ones; the method was immunoSEQ multiplex PCR. Counted here are roughly 250,000 clones, roughly 63% occurring once; the ten biggest clones make up about 0.93%. Deletions cut 4 bases from V and 4 bases from J, with 7 bases between. CDR3 length equals 12 residues. The V gene's germline CDR1 is SGHDN and CDR2 FVKESK. This sample is drawn from a study of CD8+ T cells in alopecia areata.

The source material was CD4+ T cells sorted from blood, sampled at week 52, from a patient treated with tofacitinib. The TCR sequence derives from a human donor with alopecia areata. The chain joins TRBV14 to TRBJ2-5; D gene uncertain. The CDR3 bases are TGTGCCAGCAGCCTAAACCGAGAGACCCAGTACTTC. As protein: CASSLNRETQYF.